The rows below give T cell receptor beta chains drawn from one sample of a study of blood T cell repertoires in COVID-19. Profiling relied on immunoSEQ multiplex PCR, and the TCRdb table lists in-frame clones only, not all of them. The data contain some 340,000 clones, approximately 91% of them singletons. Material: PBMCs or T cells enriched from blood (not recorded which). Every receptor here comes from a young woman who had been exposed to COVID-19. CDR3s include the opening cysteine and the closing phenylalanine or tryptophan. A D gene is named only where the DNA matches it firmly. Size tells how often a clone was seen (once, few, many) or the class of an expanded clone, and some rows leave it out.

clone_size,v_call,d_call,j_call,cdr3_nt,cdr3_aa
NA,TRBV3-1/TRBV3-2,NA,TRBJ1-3,TGTGCCAGCAGCCAAGGGCCGGGGTCCTCTGGAAACACCATATATTTT,CASSQGPGSSGNTIYF
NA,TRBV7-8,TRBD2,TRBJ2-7,TGTGCCAGCAGCCCCGGACTAGCGGGGGGCATCTACGAGCAGTACTTC,CASSPGLAGGIYEQYF
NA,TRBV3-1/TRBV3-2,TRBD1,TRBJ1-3,TGTGCCAGCAGCCAAGTACAGGGGGCTATGGGAAACACCATATATTTT,CASSQVQGAMGNTIYF
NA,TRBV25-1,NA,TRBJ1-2,TGTGCCAGCAGTGAATACCCCGGGGCTTCCTCCGGGAGTGGCTACACCTTC,CASSEYPGASSGSGYTF
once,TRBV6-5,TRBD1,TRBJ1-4,TGTGCCAGCAGTAACAGGGGGCCTCATGAAAAACTGTTTTTT,CASSNRGPHEKLFF
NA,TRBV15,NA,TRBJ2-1,TGTGCCACTCGCCAGCGGTCCTACAATGAGCAGTTCTTC,CATRQRSYNEQFF
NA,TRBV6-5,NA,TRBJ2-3,TGTGCCAGCAGTTACTCGTCCTTAGATAGCACAGATACGCAGTATTTT,CASSYSSLDSTDTQYF
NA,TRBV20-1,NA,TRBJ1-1,TGCAGTGCTAGTTCGACTGGGGCTCTGAACACTGAAGCTTTCTTT,CSASSTGALNTEAFF
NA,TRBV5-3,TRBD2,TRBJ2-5,TGTGCCCCCCGCCCTAGCGGAATGTACTTC,CAPRPSGMYF
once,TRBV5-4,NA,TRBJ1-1,TGTGCCAGCAGCTCCACTACAGGTGAAGCTTTCTTT,CASSSTTGEAFF
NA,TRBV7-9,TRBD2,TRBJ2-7,TGTGCCAGCAGCTCCCGGACTAGCGGGGGGTCCTACGAGCAGTACTTC,CASSSRTSGGSYEQYF
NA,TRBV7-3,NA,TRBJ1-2,TGTGCCAGCAGCTTGAGGGATACAGGGGGCTACACCTTC,CASSLRDTGGYTF
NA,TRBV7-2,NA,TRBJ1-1,TGTGCCAGCAGCTTATATGGTCTTCAGGGGAGAAAAGCTTTCTTT,CASSLYGLQGRKAFF
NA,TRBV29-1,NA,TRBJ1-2,TGCAGCGTTTGGGCACGTTTGGGCTATGGCTACACCTTC,CSVWARLGYGYTF
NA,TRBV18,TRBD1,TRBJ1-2,TGTGCCAGCTCACCTAGCGCGACGACAGGGGTTGGCTACACCTTC,CASSPSATTGVGYTF
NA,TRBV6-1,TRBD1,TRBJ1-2,TGTGCCAGCAGTGAACTATCATTGGACAGGGGATATGGCTACACCTTC,CASSELSLDRGYGYTF
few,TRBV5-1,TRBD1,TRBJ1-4,TGCGCCAGCAGCTTCGGACAGGTTAATGAAAAACTGTTTTTT,CASSFGQVNEKLFF
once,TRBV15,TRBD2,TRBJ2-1,TGTGCCACCAGCAGGGGTGGGGGGACTACCTACAATGAGCAGTTCTTC,CATSRGGGTTYNEQFF
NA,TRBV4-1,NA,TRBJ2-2,TGCGCCAGCAGCCAGGTTCTGGGGCGATACACCGGGGAGCTGTTTTTT,CASSQVLGRYTGELFF
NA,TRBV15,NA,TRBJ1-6,TGTGCCACCAGCCCCCCGGGACTTTTTTCACCCCTCCACTTT,CATSPPGLFSPLHF
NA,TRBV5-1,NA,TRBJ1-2,TGCGCCAGCAGCCCGGGAGGAGAGGACTATGGCTACACCTTC,CASSPGGEDYGYTF
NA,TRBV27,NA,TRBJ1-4,TGTGCCAGCAGTCCCCGGGGTGAAAAACTGTTTTTT,CASSPRGEKLFF
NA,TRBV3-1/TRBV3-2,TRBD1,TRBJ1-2,TGTGCCAGCAGCCAATTCTTAGACGGGACAGCCTACTTC,CASSQFLDGTAYF
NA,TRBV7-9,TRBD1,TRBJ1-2,TGTGCCAGCAGCTTAGCGGACAGGTTAAACTATGGCTACACCTTC,CASSLADRLNYGYTF
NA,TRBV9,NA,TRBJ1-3,TGTGCCAGCAGCGTGGGGCAGCATTCTGGAAACACCATATATTTT,CASSVGQHSGNTIYF
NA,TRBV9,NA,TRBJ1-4,TGTGCCAGCAGCGTAGGTGACAGTAATGAAAAACTGTTTTTT,CASSVGDSNEKLFF
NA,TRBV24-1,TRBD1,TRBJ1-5,TGTGCCACCAGCGATCGAGGGGGCGTTCAGCCCCAGCATTTT,CATSDRGGVQPQHF
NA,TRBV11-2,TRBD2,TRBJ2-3,TGTGCCAGCAGCTTAACCCCTTTACTAGCGGGGTTCACAGATACGCAGTATTTT,CASSLTPLLAGFTDTQYF
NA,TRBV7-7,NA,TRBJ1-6,TGTGCCAGCAGCTTAGCCCCGGGTTTCGGTTCACCCCTCCACTTT,CASSLAPGFGSPLHF
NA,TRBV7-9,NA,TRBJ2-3,TGTGCCAGCCAGCTTAATAAGGGGCGCGCAGATACGCAGTATTTT,CASQLNKGRADTQYF
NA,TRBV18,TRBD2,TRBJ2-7,TGTGCCACCTCACCATCGGGGGGTAACGAGCAGTGCTTC,CATSPSGGNEQCF
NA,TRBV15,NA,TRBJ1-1,TGTGCCACCAGCAGAGACGTTATCACTGAAGCTTTCTTT,CATSRDVITEAFF
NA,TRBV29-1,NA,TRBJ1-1,TGCAGCGTTGAAGGGTCGGTTTCTGAAGCTTTCTTT,CSVEGSVSEAFF
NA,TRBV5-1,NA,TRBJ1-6,TGCGCCAGCAGCTGGGGTAGAAGGGAGGATTCACCCCTCCACTTT,CASSWGRREDSPLHF
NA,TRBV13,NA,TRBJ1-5,TGTGCCAGCAGCTTATCGAATCAGCCCCAGCATTTT,CASSLSNQPQHF
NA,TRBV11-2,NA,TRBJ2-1,TGTGCCAGCAGCTTAGATCCACTGTCCAATGAGCAGTTCTTC,CASSLDPLSNEQFF
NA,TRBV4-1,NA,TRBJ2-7,TGCGCCAGCAGCCAAGGTGAAGGACAGCCCTACGAGCAGTACTTC,CASSQGEGQPYEQYF